This T cell receptor beta chain appears in the sequencing data of a study of post-analysis software for immune sequencing data. Study-wide context: Relapsing-remitting, secondary progressive and progressive-relapsing multiple sclerosis were all included among the disease courses. Findings of the study overall: Controls showed lower frequencies than patients for a few TRBV segments, and TRBV5-6, TRBV5-1 and TRBV20-1 were among these. Pronounced co-clustering by F measure was evident among identically batched samples. Patients with multiple sclerosis recorded significantly lower normalized Chao1 diversity than controls, the study found.

Carried by the TCR beta cDNA libraries were unique molecular identifiers. Out of roughly 0.85 to 10 million T cells, a few hundred thousand cDNA molecules were generated. TCRdb reprocessed the PCR reads with MiXCR, giving one entry per CDR3 protein. In the table there are a few hundred thousand distinct CDR3 sequences, less than 45% of which are singletons. Concerning this clonotype itself: Its target is unknown.

The V gene lost 6 bases and the J gene lost 2 bases, with 13 bases spanning the gap. The CDR3 has 14 amino acids. CDR1 is ENHRY and CDR2 is SYGVKD in the germline V gene. The chain employs TRBV10-3 and TRBJ1-2, with a tentative D call TRBD1 (5 bases). The sample consisted of blood. The TCR originated in a girl under 18 with multiple sclerosis. The CDR3 sequence: CAISAGNQNYGYTF. The CDR3 DNA reads TGTGCCATCAGCGCAGGGAATCAGAACTATGGCTACACCTTC.